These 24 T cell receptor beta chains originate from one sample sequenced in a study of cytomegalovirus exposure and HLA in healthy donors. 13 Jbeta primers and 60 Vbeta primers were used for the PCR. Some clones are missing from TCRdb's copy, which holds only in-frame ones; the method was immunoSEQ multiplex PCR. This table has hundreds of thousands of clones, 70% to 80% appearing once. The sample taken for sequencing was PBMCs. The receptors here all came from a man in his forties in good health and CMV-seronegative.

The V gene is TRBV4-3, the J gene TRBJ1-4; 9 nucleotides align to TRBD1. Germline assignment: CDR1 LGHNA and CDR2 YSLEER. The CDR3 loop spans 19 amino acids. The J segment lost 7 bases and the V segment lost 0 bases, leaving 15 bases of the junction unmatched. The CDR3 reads CASSQDPGDRELRSEKLFF. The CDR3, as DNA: TGCGCCAGCAGCCAAGATCCGGGGGACAGGGAGCTTCGGAGTGAAAAACTGTTTTTT.

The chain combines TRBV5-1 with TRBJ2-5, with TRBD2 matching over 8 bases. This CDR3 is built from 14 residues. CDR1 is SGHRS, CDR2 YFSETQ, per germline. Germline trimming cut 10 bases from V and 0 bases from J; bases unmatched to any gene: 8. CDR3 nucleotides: TGCGCCTCACCGGGGGGGGGTAACCAAGAGACCCAGTACTTC. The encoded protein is CASPGGGNQETQYF.

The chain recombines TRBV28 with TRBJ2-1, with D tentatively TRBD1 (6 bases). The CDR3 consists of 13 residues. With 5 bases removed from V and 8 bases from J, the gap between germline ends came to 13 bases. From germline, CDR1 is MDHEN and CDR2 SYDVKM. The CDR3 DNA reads TGTGCCAGCAGTCCAACAGGGTCCGATGAGCAGTTCTTC. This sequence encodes CASSPTGSDEQFF. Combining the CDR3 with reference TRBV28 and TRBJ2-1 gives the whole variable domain DVKVTQSSRYLVKRTGEKVFLECVQDMDHENMFWYRQDPGLGLRLIYFSYDVKMKEKGDIPEGYSVSREKKERFSLILESASTNQTSMYLCASSPTGSDEQFFGPGTRLTVL.

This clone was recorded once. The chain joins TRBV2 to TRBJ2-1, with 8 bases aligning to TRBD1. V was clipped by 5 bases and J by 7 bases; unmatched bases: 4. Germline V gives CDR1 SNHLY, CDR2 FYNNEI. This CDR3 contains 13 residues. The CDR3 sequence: CASSPNRGNEQFF. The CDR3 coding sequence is TGTGCCAGCAGTCCAAACAGGGGGAATGAGCAGTTCTTC.

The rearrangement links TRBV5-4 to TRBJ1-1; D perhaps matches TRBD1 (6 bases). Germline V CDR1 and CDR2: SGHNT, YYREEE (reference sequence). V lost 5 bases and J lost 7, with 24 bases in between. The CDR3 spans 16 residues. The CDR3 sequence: CASSPPGAPRYGEAFF. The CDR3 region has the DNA TGTGCCAGCAGTCCCCCAGGGGCTCCTAGGTACGGTGAAGCTTTCTTT. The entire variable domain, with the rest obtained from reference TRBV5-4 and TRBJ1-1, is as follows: ETGVTQSPTHLIKTRGQQVTLRCSSQSGHNTVSWYQQALGQGPQFIFQYYREEENGRGNFPPRFSGLQFPNYSSELNVNALELDDSALYLCASSPPGAPRYGEAFFGQGTRLTVV.

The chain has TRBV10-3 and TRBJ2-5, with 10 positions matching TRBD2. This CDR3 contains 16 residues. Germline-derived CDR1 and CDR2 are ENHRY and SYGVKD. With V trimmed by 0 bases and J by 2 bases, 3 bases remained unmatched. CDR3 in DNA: TGTGCCATCAGTGAGTCCTGGACTAGCGGACAAGAGACCCAGTACTTC. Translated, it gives CAISESWTSGQETQYF.

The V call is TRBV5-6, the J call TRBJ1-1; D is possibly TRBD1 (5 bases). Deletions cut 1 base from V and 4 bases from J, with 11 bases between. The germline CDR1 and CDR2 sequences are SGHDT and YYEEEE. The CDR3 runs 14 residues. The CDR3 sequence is CASSLIQGSTEAFF. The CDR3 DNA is TGTGCCAGCAGCTTGATCCAGGGTTCCACTGAAGCTTTCTTT.

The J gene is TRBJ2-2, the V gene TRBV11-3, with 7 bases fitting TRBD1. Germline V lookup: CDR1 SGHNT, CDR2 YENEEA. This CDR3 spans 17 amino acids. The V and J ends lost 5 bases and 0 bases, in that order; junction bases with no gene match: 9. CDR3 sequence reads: CASSPRTGLSNTGELFF. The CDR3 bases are TGTGCCAGCAGCCCCCGGACAGGCCTTTCGAACACCGGGGAGCTGTTTTTT.

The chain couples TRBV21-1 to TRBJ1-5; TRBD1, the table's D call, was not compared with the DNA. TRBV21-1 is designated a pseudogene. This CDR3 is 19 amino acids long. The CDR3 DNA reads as TGTGCCAGCAGCAAAGCAAGGGGCAGGGGGCAGGTGAGCAATCAGCCCCAGCATTTT. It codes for CASSKARGRGQVSNQPQHF.

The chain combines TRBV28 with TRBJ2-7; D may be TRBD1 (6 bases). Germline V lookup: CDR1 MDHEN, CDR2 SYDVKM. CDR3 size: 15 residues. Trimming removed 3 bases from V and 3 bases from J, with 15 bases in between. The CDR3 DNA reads TGTGCCAGCAGTTTGACCGGGACACCAGTCTACGAGCAGTACTTC. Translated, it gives CASSLTGTPVYEQYF.

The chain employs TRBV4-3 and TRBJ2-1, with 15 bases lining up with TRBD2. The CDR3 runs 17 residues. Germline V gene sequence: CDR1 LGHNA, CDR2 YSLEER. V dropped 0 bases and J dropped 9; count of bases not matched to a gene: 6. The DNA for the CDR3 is TGCGCCAGCAGCCAAGAAACTGGACTAGCGGGGGGGCCTGAGCAGTTCTTC. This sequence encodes CASSQETGLAGGPEQFF.

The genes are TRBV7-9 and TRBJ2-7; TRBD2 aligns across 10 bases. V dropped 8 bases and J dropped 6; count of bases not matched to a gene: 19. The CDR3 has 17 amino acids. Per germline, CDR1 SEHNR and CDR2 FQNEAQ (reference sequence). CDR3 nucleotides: TGTGCCAGCTTCCCCTCGGCAAGCGGGAGGGCTTTGGGCGAGCAGTACTTC. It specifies CASFPSASGRALGEQYF. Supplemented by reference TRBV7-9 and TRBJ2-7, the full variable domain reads DTGVSQNPRHKITKRGQNVTFRCDPISEHNRLYWYRQTLGQGPEFLTYFQNEAQLEKSRLLSDRFSAERPKGSFSTLEIQRTEQGDSAMYLCASFPSASGRALGEQYFGPGTRLTVT.

The CDR3 loop reads CASSSRTGDFYGYTF. The CDR3 DNA follows: TGTGCCAGCAGCTCGCGGACAGGGGACTTCTATGGCTACACCTTC. The V call is TRBV7-2, the J call TRBJ1-2, with 9 bases identical to TRBD1. Germline-derived CDR1 and CDR2 are SGHTA and FQGNSA. This CDR3 has 15 amino acids. Germline trimming cut 4 bases from V and 4 bases from J; bases unmatched to any gene: 7.

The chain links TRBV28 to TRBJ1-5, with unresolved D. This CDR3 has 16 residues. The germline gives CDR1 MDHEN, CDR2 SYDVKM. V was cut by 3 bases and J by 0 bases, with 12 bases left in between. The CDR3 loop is CASSFGRRDSNQPQHF. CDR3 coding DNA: TGTGCCAGCAGTTTTGGGAGGAGGGATAGCAATCAGCCCCAGCATTTT.

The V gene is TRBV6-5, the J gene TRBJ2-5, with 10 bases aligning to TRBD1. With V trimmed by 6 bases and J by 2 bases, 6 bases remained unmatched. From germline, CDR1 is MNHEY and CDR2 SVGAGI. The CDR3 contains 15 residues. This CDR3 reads CASSRQGARQETQYF. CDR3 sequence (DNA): TGTGCCAGCAGCCGACAGGGGGCGAGACAAGAGACCCAGTACTTC.

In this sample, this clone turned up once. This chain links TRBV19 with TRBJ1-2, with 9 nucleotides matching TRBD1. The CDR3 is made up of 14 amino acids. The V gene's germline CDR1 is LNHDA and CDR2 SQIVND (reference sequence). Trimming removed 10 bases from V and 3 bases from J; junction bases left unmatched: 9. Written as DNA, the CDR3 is TGTGCCACCCTCCCTGGGGACAGGGACTATGGCTACACCTTC. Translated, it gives CATLPGDRDYGYTF.

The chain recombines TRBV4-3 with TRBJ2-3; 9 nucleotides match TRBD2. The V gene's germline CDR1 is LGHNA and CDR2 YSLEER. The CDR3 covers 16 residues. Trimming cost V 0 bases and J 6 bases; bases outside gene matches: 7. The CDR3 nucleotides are TGCGCCAGCAGCCAAGATTTGACTAGCGGAGGGGATACGCAGTATTTT. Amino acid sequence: CASSQDLTSGGDTQYF.

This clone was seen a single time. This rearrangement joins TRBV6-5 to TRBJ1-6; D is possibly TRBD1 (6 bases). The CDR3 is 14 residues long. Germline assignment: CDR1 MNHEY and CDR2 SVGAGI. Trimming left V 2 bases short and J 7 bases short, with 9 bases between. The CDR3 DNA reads TGTGCCAGCAGTTACGGCAGGGGAAATTCACCCCTCCACTTT. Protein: CASSYGRGNSPLHF.

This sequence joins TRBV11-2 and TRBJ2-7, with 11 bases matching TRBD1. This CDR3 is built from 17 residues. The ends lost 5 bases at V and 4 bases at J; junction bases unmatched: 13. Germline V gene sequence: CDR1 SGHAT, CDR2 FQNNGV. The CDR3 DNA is TGTGCCAGCAGCCCCCTAGAACGGACAGGGGGCTTTTACGAGCAGTACTTC. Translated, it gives CASSPLERTGGFYEQYF.

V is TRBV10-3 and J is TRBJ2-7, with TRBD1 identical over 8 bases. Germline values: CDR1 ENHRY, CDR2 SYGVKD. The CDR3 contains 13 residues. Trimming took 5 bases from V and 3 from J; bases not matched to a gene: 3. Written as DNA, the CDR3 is TGTGCCATCAGTCCCACAGGGGGCTACGAGCAGTACTTC. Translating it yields CAISPTGGYEQYF.

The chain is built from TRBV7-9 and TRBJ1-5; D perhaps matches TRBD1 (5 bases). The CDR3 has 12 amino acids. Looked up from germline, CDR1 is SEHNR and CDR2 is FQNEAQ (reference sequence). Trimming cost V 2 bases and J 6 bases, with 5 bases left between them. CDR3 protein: CASSLRGQPQHF. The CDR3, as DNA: TGTGCCAGCAGCTTAAGGGGTCAGCCCCAGCATTTT. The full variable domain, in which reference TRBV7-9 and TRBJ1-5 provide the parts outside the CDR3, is DTGVSQNPRHKITKRGQNVTFRCDPISEHNRLYWYRQTLGQGPEFLTYFQNEAQLEKSRLLSDRFSAERPKGSFSTLEIQRTEQGDSAMYLCASSLRGQPQHFGDGTRLSIL.

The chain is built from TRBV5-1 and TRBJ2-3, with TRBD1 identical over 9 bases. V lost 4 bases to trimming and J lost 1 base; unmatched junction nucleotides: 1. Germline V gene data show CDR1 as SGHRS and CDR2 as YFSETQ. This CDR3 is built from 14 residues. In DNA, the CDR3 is TGCGCCAGCAGCCGGACAGGGGGCACAGATACGCAGTATTTT. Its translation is CASSRTGGTDTQYF. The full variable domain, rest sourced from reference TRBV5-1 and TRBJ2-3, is KAGVTQTPRYLIKTRGQQVTLSCSPISGHRSVSWYQQTPGQGLQFLFEYFSETQRNKGNFPGRFSGRQFSNSRSEMNVSTLELGDSALYLCASSRTGGTDTQYFGPGTRLTVL.

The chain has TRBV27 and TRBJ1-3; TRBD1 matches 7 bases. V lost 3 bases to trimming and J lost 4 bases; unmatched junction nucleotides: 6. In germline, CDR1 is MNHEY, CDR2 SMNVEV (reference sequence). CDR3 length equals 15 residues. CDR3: CASSFLGGAGNTIYF. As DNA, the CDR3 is TGTGCCAGCAGTTTCCTAGGGGGCGCCGGAAACACCATATATTTT.

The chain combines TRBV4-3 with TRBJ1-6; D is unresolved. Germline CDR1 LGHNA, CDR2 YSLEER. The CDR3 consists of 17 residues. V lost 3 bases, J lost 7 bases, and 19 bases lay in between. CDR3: CASSQNGWVSTNSPLHF. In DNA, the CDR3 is TGCGCCAGCAGCCAGAACGGGTGGGTTTCTACAAATTCACCCCTCCACTTT.